What follows is one T cell receptor (beta chain) and its context. Its antigen is unidentified. These data come from a study of T cell responses to AZD1222 COVID-19 vaccine. With 7 bases removed from V and 3 bases from J, the gap between germline ends came to 13 bases. This CDR3 contains 13 residues. General study findings and limits: White British ancestry dominated among donors, who included more females, and clonal diversity was possibly underestimated. Reportedly, close to half of spike-specific TCRs are directed against unmutated variant regions.

Assay used: immunoSEQ multiplex PCR; TCRdb lists only in-frame clones, some missing. The sample has about 180,000 clones, 85% to 90% seen once; the top ten hold more than 4%. V is TRBV5-3 and J is TRBJ1-2; D is ambiguous. TRBV5-3 falls under the ORF class, with uncertain function. The clonotype was recovered from an adult who received the MenACWY meningococcal vaccine as a control. The sequences come from peripheral blood, collected 28 days after the second dose of the MenACWY control vaccine. Here the CDR3 DNA reads TGTGCCAGAGTGGGTGGCAGCGACTATGGCTACACCTTC. This sequence encodes CARVGGSDYGYTF.